This T cell receptor beta chain was recovered during a study of shared clonotypes between healthy human individuals. Notes on the study in general: Naive subsets usually exceeded memory subsets in estimated richness. Investigators collected only blood, and repertoires in tissues likely differ.

With respect to this clone: Its specificity is not known.

Caucasian adults living in Nashville, Tennessee, provided all samples. Authors' analysis steps: Owing to the provision of junction-only sequences devoid of quality scores by immunoSEQ, filtering differed. Sequencing used immunoSEQ multiplex PCR; TCRdb keeps in-frame clones, though not all of them. V and J calls plus clone size are reproduced from that table; the DNA served to infer D and trimming. Of hundreds of thousands of clones detected, less than 80% appear once; the ten largest clones hold around 1.8%. Germline values: CDR1 SGHRS, CDR2 YFSETQ. With V trimmed by 1 base and J by 4 bases, 9 bases remained unmatched. CDR3 length equals 18 residues.

The clonotype originates from a woman younger than 45 in good health. The chain combines TRBV5-1 with TRBJ2-3, with 13 bases lining up with TRBD2. The source material was memory CD4+ T cells sorted from blood. Subset: CD45RA-negative fraction. The CDR3 here is CASSLPAPTSGRADTQYF. The CDR3 nucleotides read TGCGCCAGCAGCTTGCCGGCCCCAACTAGCGGGAGGGCAGATACGCAGTATTTT.